The clone carrying this TCR beta chain was counted between two and nine times. CDR1 and CDR2 from the germline V gene are SGHNT and YENEEA. The CDR3 loop spans 14 amino acids. V dropped 1 base and J dropped 1 base, with 8 bases sitting between them. The sample originates from a study of molecular identifiers for immune sequencing clone quantification. TCRdb re-called the PCR reads through MiXCR, storing one row per CDR3 protein. Counted here are 37,000 or so distinct CDR3 sequences, approximately 24% occurring once; the ten biggest clones make up around 0.96%. Sorting isolated naive CD8 T cells as CD8+CD4-CCR7+CD45RA+ events.

The chain has TRBV11-3 and TRBJ2-7, with D tentatively TRBD1 or TRBD2 (5 bases each). This receptor was taken from a human donor in good health. Some libraries in this study had Jurkat cell RNA spiked in. The sequencing sample was made of naive CD8+ T cells from blood, with Jurkat cell RNA spiked in. Stated subset: FACS-sorted CD8+CD4-CCR7+CD45RA+ naive T cells. The CDR3 DNA reads as TGTGCCAGCAGCTTAGGGGACGGGTCCTACGAGCAGTACTTC. It specifies CASSLGDGSYEQYF.